This T cell receptor beta chain was sequenced during a study of beta chain features in type 1 diabetes. Overall study: Age, gender and cell yields were similar between patients and healthy donors.

Investigators reverse transcribed all isolated RNA, so they sequenced expressed TCRB transcripts. Repertoires were generated with immunoSEQ multiplex PCR, while TCRdb's copy carries only in-frame clones and drops some. The repertoire holds 400,000 or so clones, with around 10% as singletons. This clone was detected a few times. Antigen unknown. The V end lost 2 bases, the J end lost 3 bases, and 9 bases lay between the germline ends. The CDR3 sequence is 14 residues long. CDR1 and CDR2 (germline): SGHRS, YFSETQ. Study observations and caveats: Moderate but significant shortening of TCRB CDR3s was recorded in all four CD4+ subsets from Type 1 diabetes patients.

This rearrangement joins TRBV5-1 to TRBJ1-3, with a weak D call TRBD1 (6 bases). Material for sequencing was central memory CD4+ T cells from blood. The receptor comes from a young man with type 1 diabetes. DNA of the CDR3: TGCGCCAGCAGCTTCACAGGGTTTGGAAACACCATATATTTT. Translation: CASSFTGFGNTIYF.